This T cell receptor (beta chain) is from a study of T cell clones after liver transplantation. Study information: Until 12-24 months post-transplant, subjects got standard immunosuppression and no induction.

Whole-study results and caveats: The donor-reactive repertoire was only partly measurable in a couple of subjects, lacking donor cells. Migration into the graft, not deletion, may explain lost graft donor-reactive T cells.

With respect to this clone: Its antigen remains unknown.

Data came from immunoSEQ multiplex PCR; TCRdb stores just in-frame clones and leaves some out. The sample holds about 68,000 clones, nearly 95% seen once. The CDR3 covers 14 residues. V gave up 1 base and J gave up 4 bases, with 7 bases separating them. CDR1 and CDR2 (germline): SGHTA, FQGNSA. This sequence originates from a human patient who received a liver transplant. Some T cells may be transferred from the graft donor. V gene TRBV7-2 combines with J gene TRBJ2-2; D gene ambiguous. The source was CD4+ T cells from blood, collected approximately 27 months after liver transplant. The CDR3 protein is CASSLGWGTGELFF. The DNA of the CDR3 is TGTGCCAGCAGCTTAGGCTGGGGCACCGGGGAGCTGTTTTTT.